This T cell receptor beta chain was documented in a study of CD8 T cells in ankylosing spondylitis. The CDR3 totals 16 residues. In germline, CDR1 is LGHNA, CDR2 YNFKEQ. V was shortened by 1 base and J by 0 bases, with 10 bases between the two germline ends. A quantitative 5'-RACE method, one with molecular barcodes, was used to make TCR beta libraries. TCRdb re-analysed the 5' RACE reads in MiXCR, keeping a single row per CDR3 protein. In the table there are 220,000 or so distinct CDR3 sequences, 10% to 13% of which are singletons. The specimen sequenced was blood, either unsorted or a sorted T cell fraction (not recorded which). The TCR sequence derives from a male donor with ankylosing spondylitis or in good health (not recorded which). The V and J genes are TRBV4-2 and TRBJ2-1, with D possibly being TRBD2 (6 bases). CDR3 sequence: CASSQGLGSSYNEQFF. As DNA, the CDR3 is TGTGCCAGCAGCCAAGGTCTCGGGAGCTCCTACAATGAGCAGTTCTTC.